The entry below describes one T cell receptor beta chain. The antigen is not known. This entry is derived from a study of T cells after yellow fever vaccination. Study observations and caveats: At 95% to 97% for CD4 and 88% for CD8, most primary-vaccination clones showed up again after the booster.

The ends lost 4 bases at V and 6 bases at J; junction bases unmatched: 7. Germline CDR1 SGHRS, CDR2 YFSETQ. There are 15 residues in the CDR3. TCRdb redid the calling of the 5' RACE reads with MiXCR, one entry per CDR3 protein. Among about 240,000 distinct CDR3 sequences listed, 6.5% to 8.5% were seen once. Sample: CD4+ T cells sorted from PBMCs, taken 15 days after the yellow fever booster vaccination. This TCR was sampled from a man aged 30 to 39 who received the YFV17D yellow fever vaccine. This chain joins TRBV5-1 and TRBJ2-2; the match to TRBD2 covers 9 bases. The CDR3 sequence: CASSGLAGSPGELFF. The CDR3 DNA sequence: TGCGCCAGCAGCGGGCTAGCGGGATCCCCCGGGGAGCTGTTTTTT.